The entry below gives a single TCR beta chain sequence along with its context. As handled by the study authors: Amplifying reference gene primers gave estimates of nucleated cell counts. Clones were sequenced by immunoSEQ multiplex PCR, and TCRdb holds only the in-frame ones, with some missing. V, J and clone size reflect that table, while D and trimming were determined from the DNA. The data hold about 51,000 clones, with just over 85% observed a single time. This entry comes from a study of blood T cell repertoires in COVID-19. Across the study: Material from acute and convalescent COVID-19 was sourced from the United States, Italy and Spain. T cells, B-cell-depleted T cells, or PBMCs provided the cDNA or gDNA that served as material.

V lost 0 bases, J lost 5 bases, and 3 bases stayed unmatched. The CDR3 has 15 amino acids. Germline values: CDR1 KGHSH, CDR2 LQKENI. This TCR was recovered from a man of 80 years or more with active COVID-19. This chain links TRBV18 with TRBJ2-1; TRBD1 matches 8 bases. The specimen sequenced was peripheral blood. DNA for the CDR3: TGTGCCAGCTCACCACCTAACAGGGGGGACAATGAGCAGTTCTTC. Residues: CASSPPNRGDNEQFF.